Following are 5 T cell receptor beta chains from one sample sequenced in a study of T cells in Graves' hyperthyroidism and ophthalmopathy. TCR beta CDR3 region amplification was performed from RNA transcripts. HTBI primers were the set used in a first-round RT-PCR of the TCR CDR3. MiXCR, run by TCRdb on the multiplex PCR reads, gives a single entry per CDR3 protein. The sample has approximately 520,000 distinct CDR3 sequences; around a quarter are singletons. The sequenced sample consisted of blood. These receptors were collected from a woman aged 25 to 45 with Graves' ophthalmopathy.

V and J are TRBV20-1 and TRBJ1-5; D is unresolved. The V end was cut by 7 bases, the J end by 1 base, with 17 bases between. The CDR3 has 15 residues. The germline V gene encodes CDR1 DFQATT and CDR2 SNEGSKA (reference sequence). In DNA, the CDR3 is TGCAGTGTTCTCAAGGGCCGATCCAGCAATCAGCCCCAGCATTTT. It is translated as CSVLKGRSSNQPQHF.

This clonotype was counted many times. V is TRBV7-9 and J is TRBJ2-7, with 10 bases matching TRBD2. V shed 9 bases, J shed 3 bases, and the junction held 5 bases outside the gene matches. The CDR3 totals 13 residues. Germline lookup yields CDR1 SEHNR and CDR2 FQNEAQ (reference sequence). For the CDR3, the DNA is TGTGCCAGTACTAGCGGGGCCAACTACGAGCAGTACTTC. Amino acids: CASTSGANYEQYF.

The DNA of the CDR3 is TGTGCCAGCAGTCGGACTAGCGGGAAGCAGACCCAGTACTTC. It codes for CASSRTSGKQTQYF. V usage is TRBV28 and J usage is TRBJ2-5, with 12 bases fitting TRBD2. V lost 5 bases to trimming and J lost 6 bases; unmatched junction nucleotides: 4. The CDR3 covers 14 residues. Germline CDR1 is MDHEN and CDR2 is SYDVKM.

Ten or more counts support this clonotype. The chain combines TRBV4-3 with TRBJ2-7, with D perhaps TRBD1 (5 bases). CDR3 length: 14 amino acids. The V end lost 0 bases, the J end lost 7 bases, and 13 bases lay between the germline ends. Per the germline V gene, CDR1 is LGHNA and CDR2 is YSLEER. The CDR3 DNA reads TGCGCCAGCAGCCAAGATCTGAGGACACTAGAGCAGTACTTC. Translating it yields CASSQDLRTLEQYF.

This clonotype was counted ten times or more. The rearrangement links TRBV6-1 to TRBJ1-3, with D unclear. The V end was cut by 8 bases, the J end by 2 bases, with 7 bases between. The CDR3 spans 12 residues. Germline V gene sequence: CDR1 MNHNS, CDR2 SASEGT. CDR3 DNA: TGTGCCAGCGTGGCCGCTGGAAACACCATATATTTT. It is translated as CASVAAGNTIYF.